The present entry profiles one T cell receptor beta chain with its context. This entry is derived from a study of shared clonotypes between healthy human individuals. Background on the study: Used for every donor were three CD4 naive, three CD4 memory, two CD8 naive and one CD8 memory plate.

The CDR3 is 13 amino acids. In germline, CDR1 is MNHEY, CDR2 SMNVEV (reference sequence). Between the trimmed V and J ends, which lost 3 bases and 0 bases, there was a span of 5 bases. Only in-frame clones appear in the TCRdb table, and some are missing; sequencing was by immunoSEQ multiplex PCR. The table includes over 850,000 clones, 70% to 80% detected once. The sample consisted of memory CD4+ T cells from PBMCs. Subset reported: CD45RA-negative fraction. The chain combines TRBV27 with TRBJ1-1, with D unresolved. The receptor's source is a man between 18 and 29 years old in good health. Some clones in this sample may be carry-over from other donors' samples. CDR3 in DNA: TGTGCCAGCAGTTTGGTCGTGAACACTGAAGCTTTCTTT. The encoded protein is CASSLVVNTEAFF.